This note documents a single T cell receptor beta chain sequence. Antigen: not known. One junction end disagrees with the germline gene, perhaps due to a read error. Healthy individuals of Caucasian origin from Russia, aged 6 to 90, served as donors. Alongside a J-beta primer mix, a sample-barcoded 5' primer served in a second PCR lasting roughly 7 to 12 cycles. Each of the samples gave a minimum of 2.5 million paired-end reads that contained CDR3. TCRdb recomputed calls from the 5' RACE reads with MiXCR, one row per CDR3 protein. The sample consists of 380,000 or so distinct CDR3 sequences, about 52% of them appearing once. This record belongs to a study of blood T cells in healthy people across ages. General observations from the study: Comparison with aged donors showed that long-lived donors had more naive CD4+ cells and higher diversity.

This CDR3 has 13 residues. This chain uses TRBV12-3 or TRBV12-4 with TRBJ2-3, with D maybe TRBD2 (5 bases). The sequencing sample was made of blood. The origin of this receptor is a man aged 55 to 70 in good health. The CDR3 protein is CAISCQRADTQYF. In nucleotides, the CDR3 is TGTGCCATCAGTTGCCAGAGGGCAGATACGCAGTATTTC.